The 20 T cell receptor beta chains presented below share a single source sample, sequenced in a study of cytomegalovirus exposure and HLA in healthy donors. Sequenced by immunoSEQ multiplex PCR; TCRdb stores in-frame clones only, minus some. The sample yields 100,000 to 120,000 clones, around nine tenths seen once. Sequences were obtained from PBMCs. These TCRs come from a young woman in good health and CMV-seronegative.

The chain couples TRBV19 to TRBJ1-5; D is possibly TRBD1 (5 bases). The V gene lost 6 bases and the J gene lost 7 bases, with 16 bases spanning the gap. This CDR3 contains 14 residues. In germline, CDR1 is LNHDA, CDR2 SQIVND (reference sequence). In DNA form, the CDR3 reads TGTGCCAGTAGACAGGTACGAGGTAGGCAGCCCCAGCATTTT. It is translated as CASRQVRGRQPQHF.

This chain joins TRBV30 and TRBJ2-7; weak D call: TRBD2 (6 bases). The CDR3 is 13 amino acids. V gave up 1 base and J gave up 5 bases, with 12 bases separating them. Germline CDR1 GTSNPN, CDR2 SVGIG (reference sequence). CDR3 bases: TGTGCCTGGAGTGGACTTGCGGGGCACGAGCAGTACTTC. Translated, it gives CAWSGLAGHEQYF.

This chain links TRBV7-3 with TRBJ2-2; D is unresolved. The length of the CDR3 is 15 residues. V lost 6 bases to trimming and J lost 5 bases, with 16 bases between them. CDR1 is SGHTA, CDR2 FQGTGA, per germline. In DNA, the CDR3 is TGTGCCAGCAGAAACGCGGCAGATTTAACCGGGGAGCTGTTTTTT. Translating gives CASRNAADLTGELFF.

The CDR3 sequence is CASSLAGAGGQYGYTF. CDR3 nucleotide sequence: TGTGCCAGCAGCTTGGCCGGGGCAGGGGGACAGTATGGCTACACCTTC. The chain is built from TRBV5-4 and TRBJ1-2; 7 bases line up with TRBD1. The length of the CDR3 is 16 residues. Germline V CDR1 and CDR2: SGHNT, YYREEE (reference sequence). V trimming: 0 bases; J trimming: 5 bases; junction bases outside the gene matches: 10.

The chain joins TRBV5-1 to TRBJ2-5; D is ambiguous. This CDR3 region has 13 residues. V dropped 2 bases and J dropped 1 base, with 6 bases sitting between them. Per the germline V gene, CDR1 is SGHRS and CDR2 is YFSETQ. CDR3 bases: TGCGCCAGCAGCTTCGGAGTCCAAGAGACCCAGTACTTC. It is translated as CASSFGVQETQYF.

The chain is built from TRBV4-1 and TRBJ2-1, with 9 bases fitting TRBD1. Germline V gene sequence: CDR1 MGHRA, CDR2 YSYEKL. The CDR3 covers 15 residues. The V segment lost 3 bases and the J segment 8 bases; nucleotides outside the gene matches: 8. This CDR3 reads CASSQGDREVDEQFF. CDR3 coding DNA: TGCGCCAGCAGCCAGGGGGACAGGGAGGTCGATGAGCAGTTCTTC.

CDR3 nucleotide sequence: TGTGCCAGCAGTGCGGGACTTGTTGAAGCCGGGGAGCTGTTTTTT. Residues: CASSAGLVEAGELFF. The rearrangement uses TRBV6-4 and TRBJ2-2, with TRBD2 as a possible D gene (6 bases). Trimming took off 4 bases at V and 6 bases at J, with 15 bases between the two ends. Germline CDR1 and CDR2: MRHNA and SNTAGT. The CDR3 consists of 15 residues.

V usage is TRBV4-2 and J usage is TRBJ2-1, with 9 nucleotides matching TRBD1. V lost 4 bases and J lost 4; bases outside the gene matches: 8. This CDR3 region has 16 residues. Per the germline V gene, CDR1 is LGHNA and CDR2 is YNFKEQ. CDR3 DNA sequence: TGTGCCAGCAGCCGGCTCGGACAGGGGTCTTACAATGAGCAGTTCTTC. Protein product: CASSRLGQGSYNEQFF.

The rearrangement uses TRBV7-3 and TRBJ2-1, with 10 nucleotides matching TRBD2. Trimming removed 6 bases from V and 5 bases from J; junction bases left unmatched: 7. The length of the CDR3 is 15 residues. Looked up from germline, CDR1 is SGHTA and CDR2 is FQGTGA. CDR3 sequence: CASSPGLASHNEQFF. DNA for the CDR3: TGTGCCAGCAGTCCGGGACTAGCGAGCCACAATGAGCAGTTCTTC. The full variable domain, with the rest looked up from reference TRBV7-3 and TRBJ2-1, is GAGVSQTPSNKVTEKGKYVELRCDPISGHTALYWYRQSLGQGPEFLIYFQGTGAADDSGLPNDRFFAVRPEGSVSTLKIQRTERGDSAVYLCASSPGLASHNEQFFGPGTRLTVL.

The genes are TRBV5-1 and TRBJ2-7; possibly TRBD1 for D (7 bases). The germline V and J ends were trimmed by 1 base and 3 bases, with 14 bases remaining between them. The CDR3 runs to 15 residues. Germline V gives CDR1 SGHRS, CDR2 YFSETQ. CDR3 region: CASSLRPGGNYEQYF. The CDR3 nucleotides read TGCGCCAGCAGCTTGCGGCCAGGGGGGAACTACGAGCAGTACTTC.

The V gene is TRBV7-6, the J gene TRBJ2-3; 10 nucleotides align to TRBD1. V lost 1 base, J lost 2 bases, and 9 bases stayed unmatched. Germline V gene lookup returns CDR1 SGHVS and CDR2 FNYEAQ. The CDR3 covers 18 residues. The CDR3 DNA sequence: TGTGCCAGCAGCTTAGTGGGACAGGGGCGAGAAGTCACAGATACGCAGTATTTT. Residues: CASSLVGQGREVTDTQYF.

V usage is TRBV21-1 and J usage is TRBJ1-1; no check of the table's D call, TRBD1, against the DNA was made. TRBV21-1 is a recognized pseudogene. CDR3 size: 14 residues. The CDR3 is CASSESNRVPEAFF. The CDR3 bases are TGTGCCAGCAGCGAGAGCAACAGGGTGCCTGAAGCTTTCTTT.

This rearrangement joins TRBV28 to TRBJ1-6, with 9 bases aligning to TRBD1. The CDR3 has 16 amino acids. Germline loops: CDR1 MDHEN, CDR2 SYDVKM. The V gene end was trimmed by 4 bases and the J gene end by 9 bases; junction bases not matched to a gene: 10. Here the CDR3 DNA reads TGTGCCAGCAGTTCTGTTACAGGGGGCGCCGGTTCACCCCTCCACTTT. The encoded protein is CASSSVTGGAGSPLHF. Looking up the rest from reference TRBV28 and TRBJ1-6 gives the full variable domain: DVKVTQSSRYLVKRTGEKVFLECVQDMDHENMFWYRQDPGLGLRLIYFSYDVKMKEKGDIPEGYSVSREKKERFSLILESASTNQTSMYLCASSSVTGGAGSPLHFGNGTRLTVT.

V and J are TRBV30 and TRBJ2-2; no reliable D call. This CDR3 is built from 16 residues. Germline values: CDR1 GTSNPN, CDR2 SVGIG (reference sequence). V was pared by 6 bases and J by 2 bases, with 19 bases between. The CDR3 spells CACSGSSLTNTGELFF. The CDR3 nucleotides read TGTGCCTGTTCCGGGTCATCCCTTACCAACACCGGGGAGCTGTTTTTT.

The chain uses TRBV28 and TRBJ1-5, with a possible D match to TRBD1 (6 bases). In germline, CDR1 is MDHEN, CDR2 SYDVKM. There are 13 residues in the CDR3. Trimming took 4 bases from V and 4 from J, leaving 8 bases between them. This CDR3 is CASSWTENQPQHF. CDR3 bases: TGTGCCAGCAGTTGGACAGAAAATCAGCCCCAGCATTTT.

The chain is built from TRBV4-3 and TRBJ2-7; D call uncertain. Germline assignment: CDR1 LGHNA and CDR2 YSLEER. V lost 0 bases, J lost 4 bases, and 7 bases lay in between. The CDR3 extends over 13 amino acids. The CDR3 loop reads CASSQDSTYEQYF. CDR3 nucleotides: TGCGCCAGCAGCCAAGACTCGACTTACGAGCAGTACTTC.

V usage is TRBV5-6 and J usage is TRBJ1-6, with 7 bases aligning to TRBD1. The germline gives CDR1 SGHDT, CDR2 YYEEEE. The CDR3 loop spans 14 amino acids. Trimming removed 4 bases from V and 7 bases from J; junction bases left unmatched: 5. The DNA of the CDR3 is TGTGCCAGCAGCCCGGGACAGTTAAATTCACCCCTCCACTTT. It specifies CASSPGQLNSPLHF.

The V call is TRBV28, the J call TRBJ2-1, with 10 bases that match TRBD2. The CDR3 spans 12 residues. V was clipped by 3 bases and J by 10 bases; unmatched bases: 0. CDR1 is MDHEN and CDR2 is SYDVKM in the germline V gene. CDR3 residues: CASSFSGGEQFF. The CDR3 DNA follows: TGTGCCAGCAGTTTTAGCGGGGGGGAGCAGTTCTTC.

The chain recombines TRBV5-6 with TRBJ1-1, with D unclear. Per the germline V gene, CDR1 is SGHDT and CDR2 is YYEEEE. The CDR3 is made up of 15 amino acids. Trimming took off 2 bases at V and 4 bases at J, with 15 bases between the two ends. Here the CDR3 DNA reads TGTGCCAGCAGCTTAGAGGGTCCGGGTTCCACTGAAGCTTTCTTT. The encoded protein is CASSLEGPGSTEAFF.

This clone is a singleton in its sample. The J gene is TRBJ1-1, the V gene TRBV27; 8 bases match TRBD1. Germline V gene data show CDR1 as MNHEY and CDR2 as SMNVEV (reference sequence). J was trimmed by 1 base and V by 4 bases; bases with no gene match: 5. This CDR3 has 15 amino acids. CDR3 in DNA: TGTGCCAGCAGTTCGTCCGGGACAGGGAACACTGAAGCTTTCTTT. Its protein product is CASSSSGTGNTEAFF.